This TCR beta chain comes out of a study of T-cell memory formation after mild COVID-19. The study's findings and limits: Contracting clones from day 15 to 85 showed balanced CD4/CD8; later expanders favored CD4+.

Trimming stripped 2 bases from V and 2 bases from J, with 9 bases between. Germline V gives CDR1 MNHEY, CDR2 SVGEGT. The CDR3 loop spans 14 amino acids. Only a few counts were recorded for this clonotype. Antigen specificity is unknown. TCRdb reprocessed the 5' RACE reads via MiXCR and lists one record per CDR3 protein. The sample includes around 340,000 distinct CDR3 sequences, 10% to 15% of them seen just once. The chain recombines TRBV6-2 or TRBV6-3 with TRBJ2-5; no clear D. The receptor was derived from a man younger than 35 who had mild COVID-19 (a few samples of this study predate the infection). Cell type and time point are not known. The sample comprised PBMCs or a T cell subset sorted from them (not recorded which). The CDR3 loop is CASSYGSHQETQYF. For the CDR3, the DNA is TGTGCCAGCAGTTACGGGTCTCATCAAGAGACCCAGTACTTC.